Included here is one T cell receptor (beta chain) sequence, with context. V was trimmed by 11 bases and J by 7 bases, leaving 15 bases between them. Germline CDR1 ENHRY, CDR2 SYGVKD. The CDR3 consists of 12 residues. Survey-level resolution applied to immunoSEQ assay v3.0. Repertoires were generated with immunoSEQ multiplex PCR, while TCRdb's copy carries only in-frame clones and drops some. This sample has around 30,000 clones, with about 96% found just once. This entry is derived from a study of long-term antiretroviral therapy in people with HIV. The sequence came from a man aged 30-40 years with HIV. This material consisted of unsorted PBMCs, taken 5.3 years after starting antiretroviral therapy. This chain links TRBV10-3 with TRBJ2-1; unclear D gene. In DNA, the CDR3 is TGTGCCGTCGGACGAGAAGGAAATGAGCAGTTCTTC. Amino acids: CAVGREGNEQFF.